The rows below give T cell receptor beta chains drawn from one sample of a study of neurological immune-mediated disorders. TCRdb used MiXCR to reprocess the 5' RACE reads, holding one entry per CDR3 protein. This table holds over 55,000 distinct CDR3 sequences, approximately 10% found once. The specimen was PBMCs. These receptors originate from a man aged 25-45 years in good health. CDR3s include the opening cysteine and the closing phenylalanine or tryptophan. A D gene is named only where the DNA matches it firmly. A clone size is listed for some rows: how often the clone was seen (once, few, many), or a class if it is expanded.

clone_size	d_call	v_call	j_call	cdr3_nt	cdr3_aa
many	-	TRBV5-1	TRBJ2-1	TGCGCCAGCAGCTTGAACGACGGGAGCGCCTACAATGAGCAGTTCTTC	CASSLNDGSAYNEQFF
-	-	TRBV18	TRBJ2-7	TGTGCCAGCTCACGGACTGTGGGTCCCTACGAGCAGTACTTC	CASSRTVGPYEQYF
many	-	TRBV7-6	TRBJ2-2	TGTGCCAGCACGGGAGAGGTGGTCGGGGAGCTGTTTTTT	CASTGEVVGELFF
many	-	TRBV9	TRBJ1-5	TGTGCCAGCAGCCCTACTCTGGTCAATCAGCCCCAGCATTTT	CASSPTLVNQPQHF
many	TRBD2	TRBV9	TRBJ2-1	TGTGCCAGCAGCCCGTGGGACTACTTGAATGAGCAGTTCTTC	CASSPWDYLNEQFF
few	TRBD2	TRBV7-2	TRBJ2-1	TGTGCCAGCAGTCGACTAGCATTAGGGGTCAATGAGCAGTTCTTC	CASSRLALGVNEQFF
many	-	TRBV7-9	TRBJ2-7	TGTGCCAGCAGGGCGGACAGCTCGAGCTCCTACGAGCAGTACTTC	CASRADSSSSYEQYF
many	TRBD1	TRBV24-1	TRBJ2-3	TGTGCCACCAGTGGCCCCATACAGGGGGCGCATCCAGATACGCAGTATTTT	CATSGPIQGAHPDTQYF
many	-	TRBV7-2	TRBJ2-1	TGTGCCAGCAGGCTGGACCGTAACAATGAGCAGTTCTTC	CASRLDRNNEQFF
many	-	TRBV9	TRBJ2-1	TGTGCCAGCAGCGTAGCTCCGGACAACAATGAGCAGTTCTTC	CASSVAPDNNEQFF
-	-	TRBV28	TRBJ2-1	TGTGCCAGCAGTGGGGACGCGGCCCCGAGCTCCTACAATGAGCAGTTCTTC	CASSGDAAPSSYNEQFF
-	TRBD2	TRBV5-1	TRBJ2-3	TGCGCCAGCAGCTTGGCTCTAGGACTAGACACGCAGTATTTT	CASSLALGLDTQYF
many	TRBD2	TRBV7-2	TRBJ2-7	TGTGCCAGCAGCTTAGCTAGCGGGAGCTCTTCCGAGCAGTACTTC	CASSLASGSSSEQYF
many	TRBD1	TRBV5-1	TRBJ2-3	TGCGCCAGCAGCACGGTCCCGGGACAGGGGGAGTTAAAGTATTTT	CASSTVPGQGELKYF
many	TRBD1	TRBV7-2	TRBJ2-3	TGTGCCAGCAGCCTAGCCACAGGGGGCCCAGATACGCAGTATTTT	CASSLATGGPDTQYF
many	TRBD2	TRBV12-3/TRBV12-4	TRBJ2-7	TGTGCCAGCAGTTTTGGGGGGTCGGGGACTAGTTCCTACGAGCAGTACTTC	CASSFGGSGTSSYEQYF
many	-	TRBV29-1	TRBJ2-7	TGCAGCGTTGAAGATCTTGGGCGGCTCCAGTACTTC	CSVEDLGRLQYF
many	-	TRBV2	TRBJ2-1	TGTGCCAGCACCAGGGATAGGAATGAGCAGTTCTTC	CASTRDRNEQFF
many	-	TRBV7-2	TRBJ2-7	TGTGCCAGCAGCTTAGACCCTTTTTCCTACGAGCAGTACTTC	CASSLDPFSYEQYF
many	-	TRBV25-1	TRBJ2-3	TGTGCCAGCAGCATCGACAGGTCGACTCACACAGATACGCAGTATTTT	CASSIDRSTHTDTQYF
-	-	TRBV7-3	TRBJ2-7	TGTGCCAGTAGCTTATCAGGGGTTGAAAACGAGCAGTACTTC	CASSLSGVENEQYF
many	TRBD2	TRBV12-3/TRBV12-4	TRBJ2-3	TGTGCCAGCAGCCCAGGTCGGAGCGGGAGGATCACAGATACGCAGTATTTT	CASSPGRSGRITDTQYF
many	-	TRBV20-1	TRBJ1-4	TGCAGTGCCAGGGGACCGCCCGGAGAAAAACTGTTTTTT	CSARGPPGEKLFF
many	-	TRBV7-2	TRBJ2-1	TGTGCCAGCAGCCCCACAGAGAGCTCCTACAATGAGCAGTTCTTC	CASSPTESSYNEQFF
-	TRBD1	TRBV6-2/TRBV6-3	TRBJ2-1	TGTGCCAGCAGTTACGAAAGGGGGCGATTTGAGCAGTTCTTC	CASSYERGRFEQFF
many	TRBD2	TRBV29-1	TRBJ2-1	TGCAGCGTAATAGCGGGAGCGGGTGGGAATGAGCAGTTCTTC	CSVIAGAGGNEQFF
-	-	TRBV6-5	TRBJ1-6	TGTGCCAGCAGTCACTCAGGGGCTTCCTATAATTCACCCCTCCACTTT	CASSHSGASYNSPLHF
many	TRBD1	TRBV5-6	TRBJ2-1	TGTGCCAGCAGCTTAAAGGGACAGGGCTACAATGAGCAGTTCTTC	CASSLKGQGYNEQFF
-	-	TRBV28	TRBJ1-2	TGTGCCAGCAGTCCTCCGGTAGGGTTGAACTATGGCTACACCTTC	CASSPPVGLNYGYTF
many	-	TRBV15	TRBJ2-4	TGTGCCACCAGCGGACCACGCATATTAAATGCGGGAAACATTCAGTACTTC	CATSGPRILNAGNIQYF
many	-	TRBV20-1	TRBJ2-2	TGCAGTGCTAGAGCAGGCAGGGACGGGGCCGGGGAGCTGTTTTTT	CSARAGRDGAGELFF
-	-	TRBV4-1	TRBJ1-5	TGCGCCAGCAGCCAAGCCTGGGGGGGCCAGCCCCAGCATTTT	CASSQAWGGQPQHF
-	-	TRBV5-1	TRBJ2-7	TGCGCCAGCAGCTTGTGGGCGAATCCTAGCGTTAGTAGCTACGAGCAGTACTTC	CASSLWANPSVSSYEQYF
many	-	TRBV7-6	TRBJ2-6	TGTGCCAGCAGCCCCCGTGGGGGTGCTGGGGCCAACGTCCTGACTTTC	CASSPRGGAGANVLTF
many	-	TRBV27	TRBJ2-3	TGTGCCAGCAGTTTAACGCTAGGTCCAGATACGCAGTATTTT	CASSLTLGPDTQYF
many	-	TRBV20-1	TRBJ1-1	TGCAGTGCCGTTACGGGACCCGGGAGCATTGAAGCTTTCTTT	CSAVTGPGSIEAFF
many	-	TRBV10-3	TRBJ2-3	TGTGCCACCCGTAACGGGACACCTAGCACAGATACGCAGTATTTT	CATRNGTPSTDTQYF
many	TRBD1	TRBV5-5	TRBJ1-3	TGTGCCAGCAGCTGGACCCCCGGGACAGTGGAAAACACCATATATTTT	CASSWTPGTVENTIYF
few	-	TRBV5-1	TRBJ2-3	TGCGCCAGCAGCCCGCAGCGCACAGATACGCAGTATTTT	CASSPQRTDTQYF
many	-	TRBV15	TRBJ2-5	TGTGCCACCAGCAGAGACGGGAAAGACCAAGAGACCCAGTACTTC	CATSRDGKDQETQYF
many	-	TRBV25-1	TRBJ2-4	TGTGCCAGCAGTGACCAGTTAGCCAAAAACATTCAGTACTTC	CASSDQLAKNIQYF
many	-	TRBV20-1	TRBJ2-7	TGCAGTGCTCGCCGGGACTTCTCCTACGAGCAGTACTTC	CSARRDFSYEQYF
many	-	TRBV9	TRBJ2-2	TGTGCCAGCAGCGTCCGGGACGGCAGTTGGGCCGGGGAGCTGTTTTTT	CASSVRDGSWAGELFF
many	-	TRBV7-2	TRBJ2-1	TGTGCCAGCAGCTTATTAGGCGGGCTGGGCAATGAGCAGTTCTTC	CASSLLGGLGNEQFF
few	TRBD1	TRBV24-1	TRBJ2-1	TGTGCCACCAGTGATATACCGGGACAGGGGGTTCTCAATGAGCAGTTCTTC	CATSDIPGQGVLNEQFF
many	-	TRBV5-4	TRBJ1-5	TGTGCCAGCAGCTTGGGGCATAGCAATCAGCCCCAGCATTTT	CASSLGHSNQPQHF
many	-	TRBV6-4	TRBJ2-2	TGTGCCAGCAGTAGGGGCCAGGACACCGGGGAGCTGTTTTTT	CASSRGQDTGELFF
many	-	TRBV5-1	TRBJ2-7	TGCGCCAGCAGCTTGCGGGGGTTCGACGAGCAGTACTTC	CASSLRGFDEQYF
few	-	TRBV7-2	TRBJ2-5	TGTGCCAGCAGCGAACGGTCTTACCAAGAGACCCAGTACTTC	CASSERSYQETQYF
many	TRBD1	TRBV5-1	TRBJ1-1	TGCGCCAGCAGCCCCACAGGGGCCCCGGACACTGAAGCTTTCTTT	CASSPTGAPDTEAFF
many	-	TRBV28	TRBJ2-7	TGTGCCAGCAGTTTCGGCGGGGACGAGCAGTACTTC	CASSFGGDEQYF
many	-	TRBV28	TRBJ1-2	TGTGCCAGTTGCCCCAACAGGGCCAGCTATGGCTACACCTTC	CASCPNRASYGYTF
many	TRBD2	TRBV6-5	TRBJ2-1	TGTGCCAGCAGTTACCGCGACCAGGGCGGGAGTCGGTCCTACAATGAGCAGTTCTTC	CASSYRDQGGSRSYNEQFF